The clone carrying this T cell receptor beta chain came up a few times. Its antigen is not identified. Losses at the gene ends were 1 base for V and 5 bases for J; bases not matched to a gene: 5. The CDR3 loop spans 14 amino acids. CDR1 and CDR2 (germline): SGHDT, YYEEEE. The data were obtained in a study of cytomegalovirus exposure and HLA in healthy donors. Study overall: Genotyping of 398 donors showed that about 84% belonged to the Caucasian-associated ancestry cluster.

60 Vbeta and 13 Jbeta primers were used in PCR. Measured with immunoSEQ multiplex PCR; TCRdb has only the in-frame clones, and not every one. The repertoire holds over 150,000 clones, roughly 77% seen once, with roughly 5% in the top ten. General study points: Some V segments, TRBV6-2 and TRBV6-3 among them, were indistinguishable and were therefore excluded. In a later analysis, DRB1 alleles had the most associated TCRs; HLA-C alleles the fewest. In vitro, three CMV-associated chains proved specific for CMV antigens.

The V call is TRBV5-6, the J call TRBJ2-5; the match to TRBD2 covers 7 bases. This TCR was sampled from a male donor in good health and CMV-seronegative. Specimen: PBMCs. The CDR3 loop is CASSLRLAAETQYF. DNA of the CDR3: TGTGCCAGCAGCTTGAGACTAGCCGCTGAGACCCAGTACTTC.